This T cell receptor beta chain was found in a study of OX40 agonist ivuxolimab in advanced cancers. Regarding the study in general: Ivuxolimab was a fully human IgG2 agonistic monoclonal antibody targeting the costimulatory receptor OX40 (CD134). Peripheral TCRbeta sequencing aimed to test whether ivuxolimab altered TCR sequence diversity and caused clonal T-cell expansion. Intravenous ivuxolimab was administered to patients every 2 weeks at six dose levels: 0.01, 0.1, 0.3, 1.5, 3 and 10 mg/kg. Patients were allowed to have had prior anti-PD-1, anti-PD-L1 or anti-CTLA-4 therapy, and 30% to 40% of the dose-escalation patients had been treated with checkpoint inhibitors. The paper covers the monotherapy dose-escalation part of the phase I ivuxolimab trial, which included N = 52 patients. In the dose-escalation cohort, approximately 82% of patients were male, and the mean age was roughly 60 years, with a range of about 23 to 80. Partial responses occurred in three dose-escalation patients, of whom one had hepatocellular carcinoma and two had cutaneous melanoma. Of the roughly 51 patients in dose escalation, 19 had hepatocellular carcinoma, some 15 had melanoma, 9 had renal cell carcinoma and 9 had head and neck cancer. The research as a whole found: Which antigens the clonally expanded peripheral T cells were specific for was not determined. Low levels of normalized T-cell clonal expansion were also seen in some nonresponding patients. On average, CD8+ T cells showed more expanded clones than CD4+ T cells after ivuxolimab. In the 0.1-3.0 mg/kg groups, partial responders had among the lowest normalized peripheral clonal expansion, particularly in CD8+ T cells. At doses of 0.1 to 3.0 mg/kg, clonal expansion of both CD4+ and CD8+ T cells in blood was seen between baseline and week 6.

Points on this clone: The clone's antigen remains unknown. Per-base quality was not reported, and no clone a single base away is much larger than it.

Patients with autoimmune disease history or receiving systemic immunosuppression were excluded from the trial. In every dose cohort, peripheral blood was drawn for TCR sequencing at baseline, cycle 4 day 1, and cycle 7 day 1. Samples came from an open-label, multicenter, first-in-human phase I dose-escalation trial of ivuxolimab. Adults with locally advanced or metastatic head and neck squamous cell, hepatocellular, melanoma or renal cell carcinoma were enrolled in the trial. Before TCR sequencing, CD4+ and CD8+ T cells were separately sorted from peripheral blood. V is shortened by 0 bases, J by 3 bases, and the region joining them spans 13 bases. The CDR1 and CDR2 encoded by the germline V gene are SGHRS and YFSETQ. Counted from cysteine to phenylalanine, this CDR3 has 15 amino acids. Of the read, only the CDR3 DNA is kept; its 45 bases are in frame from base 1. Genomic DNA was extracted from sorted cells for sequencing of the TCRbeta CDR3 region. The immunoSEQ Assay was used to sequence the TCRbeta CDR3 regions. TCRdb holds this immuneACCESS table with in-frame rearrangements only. Some clones are missing; in checked studies, unresolved V genes explain under half, and the rest has no known cause. The sample table records about 45,000 clones; roughly 90% of these occur just once. About 1% of the sample belongs to the ten largest clones.

The V and J segments used are TRBV5-1 and TRBJ2-7; the D segment cannot be called with confidence. The sequence was obtained from an adult with an advanced solid tumor such as melanoma, head and neck, liver or kidney cancer. The sequencing here drew on CD4+ or CD8+ T cells sorted from blood, taken in a trial of the OX40 agonist ivuxolimab. The DNA sequence is TGCGCCAGCAGCTTGGACAGTCAGCACATCTACGAGCAGTACTTC. This is translated as CASSLDSQHIYEQYF.